The clone carrying this T cell receptor (beta chain) was picked up many times. Regarding time point: newly diagnosed GD, antithyroid drugs for less than 3 months. From RNA extracted from PBMCs, the TCR library was made. An endocrinology department located in Xi'an, China, was where the patients came from. EDTA tubes received approximately 10 milliliters of drawn peripheral blood. This sample was taken from a study of regulatory T cells in long-lasting Graves disease. Combining iRepertoire HTBI primers with Arm-PCR of CDR3 regions, the authors built TCR beta libraries. TCRdb independently ran MiXCR on the multiplex PCR reads; one entry per CDR3 protein. The sample gives around 230,000 distinct CDR3 sequences, 18% of which show up once; around 21% is in the top ten. The sample here was peripheral blood mononuclear cells (PBMCs), taken at new diagnosis, from a patient treated with antithyroid drugs. The sequence was obtained from a female donor with Graves disease.

Here the CDR3 DNA reads TGTGCCAGCAGTGTTCTGCTGGAGGGGCAGGCCAGGGGTGGCTACACCTTC. Translated: CASSVLLEGQARGGYTF. The chain links TRBV2 to TRBJ1-2; a weak D match, TRBD1 (6 bases). CDR1 is SNHLY and CDR2 is FYNNEI in the germline V gene. This CDR3 has 17 residues. Trimming pared 4 bases from V and 7 bases from J, leaving 25 bases between.